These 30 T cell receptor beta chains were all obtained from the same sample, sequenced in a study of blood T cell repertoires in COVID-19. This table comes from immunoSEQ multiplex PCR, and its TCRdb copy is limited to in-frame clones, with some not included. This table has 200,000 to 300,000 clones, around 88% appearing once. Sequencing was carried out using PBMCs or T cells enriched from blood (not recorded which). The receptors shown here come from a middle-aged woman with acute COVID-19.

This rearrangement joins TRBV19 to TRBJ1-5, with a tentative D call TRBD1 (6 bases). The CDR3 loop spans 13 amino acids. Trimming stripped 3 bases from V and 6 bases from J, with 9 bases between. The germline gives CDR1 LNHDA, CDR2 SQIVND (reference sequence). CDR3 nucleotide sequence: TGTGCCAGTAGTATGCAGGGGCTTCAGCCCCAGCATTTT. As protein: CASSMQGLQPQHF.

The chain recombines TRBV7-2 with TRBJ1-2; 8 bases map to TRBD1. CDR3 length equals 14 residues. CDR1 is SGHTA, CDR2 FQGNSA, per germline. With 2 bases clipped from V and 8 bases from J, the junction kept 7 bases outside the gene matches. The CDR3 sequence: CASSLRGQGLGYTF. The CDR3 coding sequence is TGTGCCAGCAGCTTACGAGGACAGGGATTAGGCTACACCTTC.

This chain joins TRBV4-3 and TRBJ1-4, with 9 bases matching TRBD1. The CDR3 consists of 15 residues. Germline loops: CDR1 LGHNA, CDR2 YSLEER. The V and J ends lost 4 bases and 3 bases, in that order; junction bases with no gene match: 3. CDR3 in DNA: TGCGCCAGCAGCCTACAGGGGGCTTCTAATGAAAAACTGTTTTTT. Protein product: CASSLQGASNEKLFF.

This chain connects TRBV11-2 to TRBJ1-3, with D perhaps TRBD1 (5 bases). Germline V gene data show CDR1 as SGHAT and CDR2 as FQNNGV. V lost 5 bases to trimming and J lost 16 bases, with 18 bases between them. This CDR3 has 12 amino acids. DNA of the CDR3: TGTGCCAGCAGCGTCTACAGAGGGACTCCCTATTTT. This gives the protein CASSVYRGTPYF.

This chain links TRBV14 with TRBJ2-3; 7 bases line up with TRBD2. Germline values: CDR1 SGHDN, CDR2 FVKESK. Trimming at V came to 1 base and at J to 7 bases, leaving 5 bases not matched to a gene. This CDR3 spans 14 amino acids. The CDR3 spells CASSQVGGEHTQYF. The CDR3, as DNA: TGTGCCAGCAGCCAAGTGGGGGGGGAACATACGCAGTATTTT.

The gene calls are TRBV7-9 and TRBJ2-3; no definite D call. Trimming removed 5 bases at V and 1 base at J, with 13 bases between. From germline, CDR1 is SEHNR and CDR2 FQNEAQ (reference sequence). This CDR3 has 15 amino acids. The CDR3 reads CASSLPPGGTDTQYF. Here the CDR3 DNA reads TGTGCCAGCAGCCTCCCGCCCGGTGGCACAGATACGCAGTATTTT.

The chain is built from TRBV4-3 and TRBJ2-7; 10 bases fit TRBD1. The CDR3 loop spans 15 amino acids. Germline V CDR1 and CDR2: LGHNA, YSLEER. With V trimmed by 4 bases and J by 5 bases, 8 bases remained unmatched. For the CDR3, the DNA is TGCGCCAGCAGCCTTGGGACAGGGGCTGGCAACGAGCAGTACTTC. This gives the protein CASSLGTGAGNEQYF.

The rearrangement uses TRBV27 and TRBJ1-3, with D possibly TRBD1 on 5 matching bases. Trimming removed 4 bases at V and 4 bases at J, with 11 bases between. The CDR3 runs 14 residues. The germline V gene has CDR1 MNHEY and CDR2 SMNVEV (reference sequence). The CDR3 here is CASSYGGVGNTIYF. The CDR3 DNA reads TGTGCCAGCAGTTATGGAGGGGTCGGAAACACCATATATTTT.

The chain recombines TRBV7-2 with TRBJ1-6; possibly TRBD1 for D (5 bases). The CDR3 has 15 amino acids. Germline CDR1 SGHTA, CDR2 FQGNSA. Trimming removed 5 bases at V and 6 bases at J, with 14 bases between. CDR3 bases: TGTGCCAGCAGCATACAGCGTAGGGGTAATTCACCCCTCCACTTT. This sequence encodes CASSIQRRGNSPLHF. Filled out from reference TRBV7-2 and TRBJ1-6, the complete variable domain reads GAGVSQSPSNKVTEKGKDVELRCDPISGHTALYWYRQSLGQGLEFLIYFQGNSAPDKSGLPSDRFSAERTGGSVSTLTIQRTQQEDSAVYLCASSIQRRGNSPLHFGNGTRLTVT.

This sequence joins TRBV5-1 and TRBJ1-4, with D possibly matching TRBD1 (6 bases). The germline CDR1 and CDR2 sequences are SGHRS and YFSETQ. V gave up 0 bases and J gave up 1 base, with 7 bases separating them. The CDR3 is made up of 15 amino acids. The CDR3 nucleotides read TGCGCCAGCAGCTTGGCCAGGGGAACTAATGAAAAACTGTTTTTT. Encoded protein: CASSLARGTNEKLFF.

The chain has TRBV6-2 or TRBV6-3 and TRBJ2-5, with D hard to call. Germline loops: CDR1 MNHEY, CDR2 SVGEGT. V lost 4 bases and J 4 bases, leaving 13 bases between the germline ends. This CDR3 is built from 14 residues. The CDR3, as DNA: TGTGCCAGCAGTTCCGTCCTTGAAGCAGAGACCCAGTACTTC. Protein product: CASSSVLEAETQYF.

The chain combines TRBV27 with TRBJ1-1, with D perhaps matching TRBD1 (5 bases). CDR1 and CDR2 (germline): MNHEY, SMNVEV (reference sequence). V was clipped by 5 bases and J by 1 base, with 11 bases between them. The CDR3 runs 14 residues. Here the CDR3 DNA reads TGTGCCAGCAGTATCGTTGACAGGAACACTGAAGCTTTCTTT. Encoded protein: CASSIVDRNTEAFF.

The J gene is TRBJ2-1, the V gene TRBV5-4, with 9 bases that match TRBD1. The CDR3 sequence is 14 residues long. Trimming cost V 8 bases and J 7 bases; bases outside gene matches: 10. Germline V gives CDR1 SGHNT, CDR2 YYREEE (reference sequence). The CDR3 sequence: CASFRQGGVNEQFF. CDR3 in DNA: TGTGCCAGTTTCAGACAGGGGGGAGTGAATGAGCAGTTCTTC.

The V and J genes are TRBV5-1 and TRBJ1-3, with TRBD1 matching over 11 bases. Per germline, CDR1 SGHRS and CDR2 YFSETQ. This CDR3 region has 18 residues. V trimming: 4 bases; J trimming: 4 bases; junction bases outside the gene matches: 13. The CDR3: CASSPRDRGAPGGNTIYF. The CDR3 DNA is TGCGCCAGCAGCCCCCGGGACAGGGGGGCCCCGGGAGGAAACACCATATATTTT.

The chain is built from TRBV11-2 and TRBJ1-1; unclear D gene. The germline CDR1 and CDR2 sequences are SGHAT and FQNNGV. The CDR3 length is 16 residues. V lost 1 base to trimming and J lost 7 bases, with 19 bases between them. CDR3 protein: CASSLGYGWQTLEAFF. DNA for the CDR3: TGTGCCAGCAGCTTAGGTTACGGTTGGCAGACTCTTGAAGCTTTCTTT. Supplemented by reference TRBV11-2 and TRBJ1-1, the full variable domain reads EAGVAQSPRYKIIEKRQSVAFWCNPISGHATLYWYQQILGQGPKLLIQFQNNGVVDDSQLPKDRFSAERLKGVDSTLKIQPAKLEDSAVYLCASSLGYGWQTLEAFFGQGTRLTVV.

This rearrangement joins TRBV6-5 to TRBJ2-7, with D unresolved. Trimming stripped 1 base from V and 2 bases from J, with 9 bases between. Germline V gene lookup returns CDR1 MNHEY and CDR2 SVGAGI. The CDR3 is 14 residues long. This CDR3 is CASSYWAKPYEQYF. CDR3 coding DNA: TGTGCCAGCAGTTACTGGGCCAAACCCTACGAGCAGTACTTC.

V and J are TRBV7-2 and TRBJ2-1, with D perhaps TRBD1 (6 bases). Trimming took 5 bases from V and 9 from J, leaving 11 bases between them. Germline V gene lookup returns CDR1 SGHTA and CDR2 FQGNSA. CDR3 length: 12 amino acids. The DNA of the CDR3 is TGTGCCAGCAGCCACAGGGTTGGTGAGCAGTTCTTC. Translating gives CASSHRVGEQFF.

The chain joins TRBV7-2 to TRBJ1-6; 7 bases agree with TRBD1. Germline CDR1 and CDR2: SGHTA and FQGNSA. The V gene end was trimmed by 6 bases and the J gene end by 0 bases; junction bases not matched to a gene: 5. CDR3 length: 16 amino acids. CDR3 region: CASRSGQSSYNSPLHF. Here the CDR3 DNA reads TGTGCCAGCAGGTCGGGACAGAGCTCCTATAATTCACCCCTCCACTTT.

DNA for the CDR3: TGTGCCTGGAGTGTAATGACAGGGATCGGGGAGACCCAGTACTTC. Its translation is CAWSVMTGIGETQYF. This rearrangement joins TRBV30 to TRBJ2-5; 7 bases map to TRBD1. The CDR3 covers 15 residues. Trimming at V came to 0 bases and at J to 5 bases, leaving 9 bases not matched to a gene. From germline, CDR1 is GTSNPN and CDR2 SVGIG (reference sequence).

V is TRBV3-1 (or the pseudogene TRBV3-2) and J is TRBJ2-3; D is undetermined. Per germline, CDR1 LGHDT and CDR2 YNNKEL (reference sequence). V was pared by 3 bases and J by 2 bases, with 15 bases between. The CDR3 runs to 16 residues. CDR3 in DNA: TGTGCCAGCAGCCAGCGGCGGTCGCTTTTCACAGATACGCAGTATTTT. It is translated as CASSQRRSLFTDTQYF.

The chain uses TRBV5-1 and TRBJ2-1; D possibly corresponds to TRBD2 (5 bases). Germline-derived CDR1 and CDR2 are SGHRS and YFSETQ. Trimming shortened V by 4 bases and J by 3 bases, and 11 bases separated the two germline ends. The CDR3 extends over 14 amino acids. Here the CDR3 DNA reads TGCGCCAGCAGCAGGACTTCTCTCTACAATGAGCAGTTCTTC. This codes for CASSRTSLYNEQFF.

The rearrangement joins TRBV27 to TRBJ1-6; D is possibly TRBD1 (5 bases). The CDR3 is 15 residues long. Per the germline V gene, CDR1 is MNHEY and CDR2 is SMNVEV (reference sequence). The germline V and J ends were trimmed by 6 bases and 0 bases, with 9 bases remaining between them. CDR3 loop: CASRRQSSYNSPLHF. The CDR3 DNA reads TGTGCCAGCAGGAGACAGAGCTCCTATAATTCACCCCTCCACTTT.

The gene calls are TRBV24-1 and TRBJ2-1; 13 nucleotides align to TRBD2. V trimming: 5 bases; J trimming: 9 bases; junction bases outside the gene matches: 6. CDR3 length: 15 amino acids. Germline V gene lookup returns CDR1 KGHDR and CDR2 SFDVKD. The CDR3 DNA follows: TGTGCCACCAGTGCCGGACTAGCGGGAGCCGGTGAGCAGTTCTTC. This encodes CATSAGLAGAGEQFF.

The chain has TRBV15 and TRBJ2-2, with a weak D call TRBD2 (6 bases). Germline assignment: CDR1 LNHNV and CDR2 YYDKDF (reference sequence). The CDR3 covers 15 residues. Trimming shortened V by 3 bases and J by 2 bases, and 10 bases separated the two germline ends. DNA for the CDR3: TGTGCCACCAGCAGGCCGGGACTTAACACCGGGGAGCTGTTTTTT. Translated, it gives CATSRPGLNTGELFF.

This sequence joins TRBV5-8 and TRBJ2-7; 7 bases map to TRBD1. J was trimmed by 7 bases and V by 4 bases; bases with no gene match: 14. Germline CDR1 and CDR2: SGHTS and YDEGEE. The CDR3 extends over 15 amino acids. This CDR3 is CASSRRQGPPLEQYV. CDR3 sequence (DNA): TGTGCCAGCAGCAGGAGACAGGGACCCCCTCTGGAGCAGTACGTC.

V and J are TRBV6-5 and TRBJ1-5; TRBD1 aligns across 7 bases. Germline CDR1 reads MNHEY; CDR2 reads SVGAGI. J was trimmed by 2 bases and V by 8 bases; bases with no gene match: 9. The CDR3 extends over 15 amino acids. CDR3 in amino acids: CASWMRGGRNQPQHF. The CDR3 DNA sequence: TGTGCCAGCTGGATGCGAGGGGGCCGCAATCAGCCCCAGCATTTT.

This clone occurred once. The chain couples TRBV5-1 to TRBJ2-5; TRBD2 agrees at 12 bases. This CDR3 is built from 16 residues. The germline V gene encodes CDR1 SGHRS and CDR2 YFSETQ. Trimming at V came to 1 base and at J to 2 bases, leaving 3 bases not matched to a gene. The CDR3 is CASSLTSGGLQETQYF. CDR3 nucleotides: TGCGCCAGCAGCTTGACTAGCGGGGGGTTACAAGAGACCCAGTACTTC. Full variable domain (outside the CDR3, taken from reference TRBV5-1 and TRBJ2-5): KAGVTQTPRYLIKTRGQQVTLSCSPISGHRSVSWYQQTPGQGLQFLFEYFSETQRNKGNFPGRFSGRQFSNSRSEMNVSTLELGDSALYLCASSLTSGGLQETQYFGPGTRLLVL.

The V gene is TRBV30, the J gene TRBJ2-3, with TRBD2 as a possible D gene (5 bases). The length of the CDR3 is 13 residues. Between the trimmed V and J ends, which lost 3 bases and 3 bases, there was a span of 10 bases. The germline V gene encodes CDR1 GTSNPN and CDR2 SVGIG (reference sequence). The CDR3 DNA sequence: TGTGCCTGGAGACGGGATATGACAGATACGCAGTATTTT. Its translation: CAWRRDMTDTQYF.

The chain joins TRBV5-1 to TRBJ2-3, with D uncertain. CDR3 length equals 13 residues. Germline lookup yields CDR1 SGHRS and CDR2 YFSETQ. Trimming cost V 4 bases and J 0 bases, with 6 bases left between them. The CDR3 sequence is CASSPSSTDTQYF. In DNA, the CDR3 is TGCGCCAGCAGCCCGTCTAGCACAGATACGCAGTATTTT.

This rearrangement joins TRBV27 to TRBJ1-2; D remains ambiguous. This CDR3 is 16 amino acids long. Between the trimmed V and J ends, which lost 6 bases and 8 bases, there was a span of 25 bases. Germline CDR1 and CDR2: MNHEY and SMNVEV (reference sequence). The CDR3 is CASRAVGKGWGGGYTF. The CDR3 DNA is TGTGCCAGCAGAGCGGTGGGCAAGGGTTGGGGTGGCGGCTACACCTTC.